One sample yielded the 21 T cell receptor beta chains listed below, sequenced in a study of cytomegalovirus exposure and HLA in healthy donors. PCR employed 60 Vbeta and 13 Jbeta primers. The assay was immunoSEQ multiplex PCR, and TCRdb's table has in-frame clones only and misses some. The data contain over 90,000 clones, more than 65% of them singletons. The specimen was PBMCs. All receptors derive from a woman between 18 and 30 years old in good health and CMV-seropositive.

V gene TRBV2 combines with J gene TRBJ2-7, with 9 bases that match TRBD2. V shed 8 bases and J 3 bases; nucleotides not matched to a gene: 8. Germline CDR1 SNHLY, CDR2 FYNNEI. The CDR3 consists of 14 residues. In DNA, the CDR3 is TGTGCCAGCGTAACGGCTAGCGGGATCTACGAGCAGTACTTC. Translating gives CASVTASGIYEQYF.

This clone is a singleton in its sample. The CDR3 DNA reads TGCGCCAGCAGCCAAGATACAGGGTGGGGAGTTGGCTACACCTTC. Its protein product is CASSQDTGWGVGYTF. The chain has TRBV4-1 and TRBJ1-2; D might be TRBD1 (6 bases). V was trimmed by 0 bases and J by 7 bases, leaving 15 bases between them. Germline assignment: CDR1 MGHRA and CDR2 YSYEKL. This CDR3 region has 15 residues.

The J gene is TRBJ1-6, the V gene TRBV6-1; 8 bases match TRBD1. This CDR3 has 14 amino acids. Unmatched junction bases numbered 4, after V lost 7 bases and J lost 5 bases. The germline gives CDR1 MNHNS, CDR2 SASEGT. CDR3 loop: CASTLDRDNSPLHF. The CDR3, as DNA: TGTGCCAGCACCCTGGACAGGGATAATTCACCCCTCCACTTT.

The V gene is TRBV4-3, the J gene TRBJ1-1, with D perhaps matching TRBD1 (5 bases). Trimming shortened V by 0 bases and J by 10 bases, and 12 bases separated the two germline ends. Germline V gene data show CDR1 as LGHNA and CDR2 as YSLEER. This CDR3 spans 13 amino acids. The CDR3 spells CASSQDLGGGAFF. The CDR3 coding sequence is TGCGCCAGCAGCCAAGATCTGGGGGGGGGAGCTTTCTTT.

The chain couples TRBV4-3 to TRBJ2-7, with 9 nucleotides matching TRBD2. The V gene's germline CDR1 is LGHNA and CDR2 YSLEER. V trimming: 3 bases; J trimming: 1 base; junction bases outside the gene matches: 13. The CDR3 consists of 18 residues. The CDR3, as DNA: TGCGCCAGCAGCCATGCTCTACCCCTAGCGGGAAGATCCTACGAGCAGTACTTC. This encodes CASSHALPLAGRSYEQYF.

V gene TRBV9 combines with J gene TRBJ2-1; D is possibly TRBD2 (8 bases). The length of the CDR3 is 16 residues. The ends were cut back, 3 bases at V and 8 bases at J, with 21 bases in the middle. Germline V gene lookup returns CDR1 SGDLS and CDR2 YYNGEE. CDR3 protein: CASSAQGRGARDEQFF. CDR3 in DNA: TGTGCCAGCAGCGCACAGGGGCGGGGGGCTCGGGATGAGCAGTTCTTC.

About this clone: Sequence at one end of the junction differs from germline and may be a read error. This sample also contains other DNA sequences that code for the same CDR3. The J gene is TRBJ1-5, the V gene TRBV30, with D possibly TRBD1 on 5 matching bases. This CDR3 has 13 residues. The germline V gene encodes CDR1 GTSNPN and CDR2 SVGIG (reference sequence). CDR3 coding DNA: TGTGCCTGGAGTAAGCAGGGTGATCAGCCCCAGCACTTT. Protein: CAWSKQGDQPQHF.

The V gene is TRBV5-6, the J gene TRBJ1-1; 7 bases line up with TRBD1. This CDR3 is built from 15 residues. V trimming: 4 bases; J trimming: 3 bases; junction bases outside the gene matches: 9. Germline-derived CDR1 and CDR2 are SGHDT and YYEEEE. The CDR3 reads CASSEDDRVYTEAFF. CDR3 in DNA: TGTGCCAGCAGCGAAGACGACAGGGTCTACACTGAAGCTTTCTTT.

The chain has TRBV5-8 and TRBJ1-1, with no clear D. Trimming removed 2 bases at V and 1 base at J, with 6 bases between. CDR1 is SGHTS, CDR2 YDEGEE, per germline. The CDR3 totals 13 residues. CDR3 protein: CASSFIKNTEAFF. The CDR3 region has the DNA TGTGCCAGCAGCTTTATAAAGAACACTGAAGCTTTCTTT.

V gene TRBV7-2 combines with J gene TRBJ2-7; 14 bases are a match to TRBD2. The germline CDR1 and CDR2 sequences are SGHTA and FQGNSA. The ends lost 3 bases at V and 7 bases at J; junction bases unmatched: 8. This CDR3 is 16 amino acids long. CDR3 protein: CASSFGTSGSRREQYF. CDR3 nucleotides: TGTGCCAGCAGCTTCGGGACTAGCGGGAGTAGGCGTGAGCAGTACTTC.

This clone has only a few counts. The chain is built from TRBV7-2 and TRBJ2-1; 9 bases line up with TRBD2. The V segment lost 1 base and the J segment 4 bases; nucleotides outside the gene matches: 2. The CDR3 is 15 amino acids. Germline V gene data show CDR1 as SGHTA and CDR2 as FQGNSA. In DNA form, the CDR3 reads TGTGCCAGCAGCTTAGGAAGCGGGGGGTACAATGAGCAGTTCTTC. Translating gives CASSLGSGGYNEQFF.

This chain connects TRBV2 to TRBJ2-3; TRBD2 aligns across 10 bases. Germline loops: CDR1 SNHLY, CDR2 FYNNEI. This CDR3 has 14 amino acids. Germline trimming cut 8 bases from V and 3 bases from J; bases unmatched to any gene: 5. The CDR3 is CASERGGRTDTQYF. DNA for the CDR3: TGTGCCAGCGAGCGGGGGGGCCGGACAGATACGCAGTATTTT.

This clone was detected once. The chain combines TRBV7-9 with TRBJ2-1; no clear D. From germline, CDR1 is SEHNR and CDR2 FQNEAQ (reference sequence). Trimming removed 4 bases at V and 8 bases at J, with 12 bases between. The CDR3 has 13 residues. CDR3 bases: TGTGCCAGCAGCTCAGCCCTTGCGTATGAGCAGTTCTTC. This encodes CASSSALAYEQFF.

The CDR3 DNA reads TGCGCCAGCAGGGCGGGCCGTCCCCCAGAGACCCAGTACTTC. Translation gives CASRAGRPPETQYF. The chain has TRBV5-1 and TRBJ2-5; TRBD2 might be the D (5 bases). This CDR3 is 14 amino acids long. V lost 5 bases and J lost 4, with 15 bases in between. CDR1 is SGHRS and CDR2 is YFSETQ in the germline V gene.

The rearrangement uses TRBV7-3 and TRBJ2-7; weak D call: TRBD2 (6 bases). V was cut by 1 base and J by 2 bases, with 12 bases left in between. Germline loops: CDR1 SGHTA, CDR2 FQGTGA. This CDR3 is built from 15 residues. In DNA, the CDR3 is TGTGCCAGCAGCTTAAGGGGCGGGGTAGCCTACGAGCAGTACTTC. This codes for CASSLRGGVAYEQYF.

This sequence joins TRBV7-3 and TRBJ2-2; the D gene is possibly TRBD1 (6 bases). Trimming pared 5 bases from V and 2 bases from J, leaving 12 bases between. The germline V gene has CDR1 SGHTA and CDR2 FQGTGA. The CDR3 is 15 residues long. The CDR3 protein is CASSQKQGNTGELFF. The CDR3 bases are TGTGCCAGCAGCCAAAAACAGGGAAACACCGGGGAGCTGTTTTTT.

The chain combines TRBV9 with TRBJ1-1, with D unresolved. Germline lookup yields CDR1 SGDLS and CDR2 YYNGEE. Trimming took off 0 bases at V and 3 bases at J, with 9 bases between the two ends. This CDR3 region has 14 residues. DNA of the CDR3: TGTGCCAGCAGCGTAGGAGGGCCGGACACTGAAGCTTTCTTT. Translating it yields CASSVGGPDTEAFF.

This chain uses TRBV5-1 with TRBJ1-2; D is unresolved. Germline V lookup: CDR1 SGHRS, CDR2 YFSETQ. Trimming left V 3 bases short and J 0 bases short, with 9 bases between. This CDR3 region has 14 residues. In DNA, the CDR3 is TGCGCCAGCAGCTCGGGAGTGACTAACTATGGCTACACCTTC. Translation: CASSSGVTNYGYTF.

The chain has TRBV18 and TRBJ1-5, with 12 positions matching TRBD1. The length of the CDR3 is 16 residues. Looked up from germline, CDR1 is KGHSH and CDR2 is LQKENI. V dropped 4 bases and J dropped 4; count of bases not matched to a gene: 5. The CDR3 DNA reads TGTGCCAGCTCACAGACGGGACAGGGGGCTAATCAGCCCCAGCATTTT. Protein: CASSQTGQGANQPQHF.

The chain employs TRBV27 and TRBJ1-6, with 9 bases matching TRBD1. V was clipped by 5 bases and J by 14 bases; unmatched bases: 10. There are 14 residues in the CDR3. In germline, CDR1 is MNHEY, CDR2 SMNVEV (reference sequence). CDR3 amino acids: CASSTGTGFGTLHF. CDR3 coding DNA: TGTGCCAGCAGTACCGGGACAGGGTTTGGAACCCTCCACTTT.

The rearrangement links TRBV29-1 to TRBJ2-6, with 8 bases aligning to TRBD2. This CDR3 region has 18 residues. Germline loops: CDR1 SQVTM, CDR2 ANQGSEA. The V gene end was trimmed by 5 bases and the J gene end by 1 base; junction bases not matched to a gene: 13. CDR3: CSVRAPGGGRSGANVLTF. The CDR3 DNA follows: TGCAGCGTTAGGGCCCCGGGGGGGGGCCGTTCTGGGGCCAACGTCCTGACTTTC.